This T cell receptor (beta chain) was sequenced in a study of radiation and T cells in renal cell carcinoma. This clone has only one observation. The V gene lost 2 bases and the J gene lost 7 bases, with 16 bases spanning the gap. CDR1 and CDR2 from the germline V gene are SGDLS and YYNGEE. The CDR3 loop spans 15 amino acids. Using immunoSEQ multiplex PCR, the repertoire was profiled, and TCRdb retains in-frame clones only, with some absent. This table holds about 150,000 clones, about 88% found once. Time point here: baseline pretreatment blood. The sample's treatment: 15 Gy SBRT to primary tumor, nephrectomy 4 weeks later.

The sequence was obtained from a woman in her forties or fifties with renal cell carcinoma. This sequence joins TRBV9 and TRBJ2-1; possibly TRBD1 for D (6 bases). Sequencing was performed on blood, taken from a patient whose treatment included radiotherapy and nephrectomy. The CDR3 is CASSVLVGAGNEQFF. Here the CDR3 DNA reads TGTGCCAGCAGCGTCCTCGTGGGGGCCGGGAATGAGCAGTTCTTC. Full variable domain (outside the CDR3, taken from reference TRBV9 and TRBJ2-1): DSGVTQTPKHLITATGQRVTLRCSPRSGDLSVYWYQQSLDQGLQFLIQYYNGEERAKGNILERFSAQQFPDLHSELNLSSLELGDSALYFCASSVLVGAGNEQFFGPGTRLTVL.